Listed below are T cell receptor beta chains from one sample, sequenced in a study of blood T cell repertoires in COVID-19. TCRdb's copy holds only in-frame clones and misses some; the assay was immunoSEQ multiplex PCR. The sample consists of tens of thousands of clones, just over 85% of them appearing once. Sequencing input: peripheral blood. The origin of the receptors is a human donor in a cohort sampled during active COVID-19. Both conserved end residues are part of each CDR3. The order of the fields is clone size, J gene, V gene, D gene, CDR3 protein, CDR3 DNA. A D gene is named only where the DNA matches it firmly. The listing skips clone size in some rows; elsewhere it reads once, few, many or a size class.

clone size: few; J gene: TRBJ2-7; V gene: TRBV5-6; D gene: TRBD1; CDR3 protein: CASSPLDREYEQYF; CDR3 DNA: TGTGCCAGCAGCCCCCTGGACAGGGAGTACGAGCAGTACTTC
clone size: -; J gene: TRBJ1-1; V gene: TRBV18; D gene: -; CDR3 protein: CASSPTRRDTEAFF; CDR3 DNA: TGTGCCAGCTCACCAACTAGACGGGACACTGAAGCTTTCTTT
clone size: -; J gene: TRBJ2-2; V gene: TRBV4-1; D gene: -; CDR3 protein: CASSQLSTFTGELFF; CDR3 DNA: TGCGCCAGCAGCCAATTATCGACATTCACCGGGGAGCTGTTTTTT
clone size: -; J gene: TRBJ2-1; V gene: TRBV24-1; D gene: TRBD2; CDR3 protein: CATSGRPGDEQFF; CDR3 DNA: TGTGCCACAAGCGGGAGGCCGGGCGATGAGCAGTTCTTC
clone size: -; J gene: TRBJ1-2; V gene: TRBV7-6; D gene: -; CDR3 protein: CASSRTGVSRGYTF; CDR3 DNA: TGTGCCAGCAGCCGGACGGGGGTCTCACGGGGCTACACCTTC
clone size: -; J gene: TRBJ2-5; V gene: TRBV28; D gene: -; CDR3 protein: CASSSNTPSEGETQYF; CDR3 DNA: TGTGCCAGCAGTAGTAACACGCCGTCGGAGGGAGAGACCCAGTACTTC
clone size: -; J gene: TRBJ2-3; V gene: TRBV4-1; D gene: TRBD2; CDR3 protein: CASSQGTSGESTDTQYF; CDR3 DNA: TGCGCCAGCAGCCAGGGGACTAGCGGGGAAAGCACAGATACGCAGTATTTT
clone size: -; J gene: TRBJ2-3; V gene: TRBV27; D gene: TRBD2; CDR3 protein: CASSFPSGRAGPDTQYF; CDR3 DNA: TGTGCCAGCAGTTTCCCTAGCGGGAGGGCCGGCCCAGATACGCAGTATTTT
clone size: -; J gene: TRBJ2-3; V gene: TRBV10-3; D gene: TRBD1; CDR3 protein: CAISGGQWDTDTQYF; CDR3 DNA: TGTGCCATCAGTGGGGGACAGTGGGACACAGATACGCAGTATTTT
clone size: -; J gene: TRBJ1-3; V gene: TRBV5-5; D gene: -; CDR3 protein: CASSLGVGGFGNTIYF; CDR3 DNA: TGTGCCAGCAGCTTGGGCGTAGGGGGTTTCGGAAACACCATATATTTT
clone size: -; J gene: TRBJ2-3; V gene: TRBV6-6; D gene: -; CDR3 protein: CASSRDEGTDTQYF; CDR3 DNA: TGTGCCAGCAGCAGGGATGAGGGCACAGATACGCAGTATTTT
clone size: -; J gene: TRBJ2-6; V gene: TRBV4-1; D gene: -; CDR3 protein: CASSQGSGGANVLTF; CDR3 DNA: TGCGCCAGCAGCCAAGGTTCCGGTGGGGCCAACGTCCTGACTTTC
clone size: -; J gene: TRBJ2-1; V gene: TRBV5-6; D gene: -; CDR3 protein: CASSFTGNEQFF; CDR3 DNA: TGTGCCAGCAGCTTCACAGGCAATGAGCAGTTCTTC
clone size: -; J gene: TRBJ2-1; V gene: TRBV7-8; D gene: TRBD2; CDR3 protein: CATRREGNEQFF; CDR3 DNA: TGTGCCACCAGGCGGGAGGGCAATGAGCAGTTCTTC
clone size: -; J gene: TRBJ1-2; V gene: TRBV5-1; D gene: TRBD1; CDR3 protein: CASSLTPAGTGLGYTF; CDR3 DNA: TGCGCCAGCAGCCTTACTCCCGCCGGGACAGGGCTGGGCTACACCTTC
clone size: -; J gene: TRBJ2-1; V gene: TRBV7-2; D gene: TRBD2; CDR3 protein: CASTRGASGRNEQFF; CDR3 DNA: TGTGCCAGCACCCGCGGGGCTAGCGGGAGAAATGAGCAGTTCTTC